This TCR beta chain derives from a study of T-cell memory formation after mild COVID-19. Constant-segment-primed 5'RACE gave TCR alpha and TCR beta cDNA libraries with sample barcodes and UMIs. From the 5' RACE reads, TCRdb called clonotypes with MiXCR, one entry per CDR3 protein. The repertoire consists of 470,000 or so distinct CDR3 sequences, with about 19% occurring once and the leading ten covering roughly 8.4%. Trimming removed 1 base from V and 4 bases from J; junction bases left unmatched: 3. The CDR3 consists of 15 residues. The germline gives CDR1 LNHNV, CDR2 YYDKDF (reference sequence). Note on this clonotype: Its matching antigen is unknown.

Study observations and caveats: Clones shrinking between day 15 and 85 showed a balanced CD4/CD8 split, and those that grew later tilted toward CD4+. Memory sampled before infection contained some responding clones, suggesting cross-reactive memory joined. Contracting CD8+ clones were enriched in EMRA, CD4+ mainly in CM and EM.

This chain joins TRBV15 and TRBJ2-1; 8 bases align to TRBD1. The sequence was collected from an adult woman who had mild COVID-19 (a few samples of this study predate the infection). Cell type and time point are not known. The sequencing input was PBMCs or a T cell subset sorted from them (not recorded which). CDR3: CATSRARDRYNEQFF. As DNA, the CDR3 is TGTGCCACCAGCAGAGCTCGGGACAGGTACAATGAGCAGTTCTTC.